There are many counts of the clone carrying this T cell receptor beta chain. The data were obtained in a study of blood T cell repertoires in COVID-19. At the level of the study: COVID-19 samples, acute and convalescent, were from the United States, Italy and Spain. The analysed material was cDNA or gDNA that came from T cells, B-cell-depleted T cells, or PBMCs.

Trimming at V came to 5 bases and at J to 5 bases, leaving 4 bases not matched to a gene. The CDR3 totals 15 residues. Germline lookup yields CDR1 MNHEY and CDR2 SMNVEV (reference sequence). Measured with immunoSEQ multiplex PCR; TCRdb has only the in-frame clones, and not every one. Here the sample spans nearly 110,000 clones, roughly four fifths being singletons. Material for sequencing was peripheral blood. The origin of this receptor is a woman aged 55 to 70 with acute or convalescent COVID-19. The chain recombines TRBV27 with TRBJ1-4; 11 nucleotides align to TRBD1. For the CDR3, the DNA is TGTGCCAGCAGTCCGCGGGACAGGGGGAATGAAAAACTGTTTTTT. As protein: CASSPRDRGNEKLFF.